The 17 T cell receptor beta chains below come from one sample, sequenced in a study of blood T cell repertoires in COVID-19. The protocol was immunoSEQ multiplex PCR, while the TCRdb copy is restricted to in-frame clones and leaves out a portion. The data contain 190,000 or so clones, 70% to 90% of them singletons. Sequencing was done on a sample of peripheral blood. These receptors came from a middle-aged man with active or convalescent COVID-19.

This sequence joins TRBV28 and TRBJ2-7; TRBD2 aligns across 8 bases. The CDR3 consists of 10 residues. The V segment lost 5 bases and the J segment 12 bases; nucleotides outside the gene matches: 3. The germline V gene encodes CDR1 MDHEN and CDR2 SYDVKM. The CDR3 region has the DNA TGTGCCAGCAGTGGGACTAGACGGTACTTC. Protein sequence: CASSGTRRYF.

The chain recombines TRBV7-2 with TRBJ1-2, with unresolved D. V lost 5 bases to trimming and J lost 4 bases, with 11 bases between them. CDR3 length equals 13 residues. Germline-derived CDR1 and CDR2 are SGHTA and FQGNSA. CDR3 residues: CASSQYGLYGYTF. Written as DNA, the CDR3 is TGTGCCAGCAGCCAATATGGCCTCTATGGCTACACCTTC.

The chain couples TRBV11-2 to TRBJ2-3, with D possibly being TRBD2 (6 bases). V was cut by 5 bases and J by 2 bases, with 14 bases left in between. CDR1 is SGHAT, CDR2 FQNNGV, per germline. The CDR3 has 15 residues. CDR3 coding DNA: TGTGCCAGCAGCCCCTCGGGGGTAGACACAGATACGCAGTATTTT. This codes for CASSPSGVDTDTQYF.

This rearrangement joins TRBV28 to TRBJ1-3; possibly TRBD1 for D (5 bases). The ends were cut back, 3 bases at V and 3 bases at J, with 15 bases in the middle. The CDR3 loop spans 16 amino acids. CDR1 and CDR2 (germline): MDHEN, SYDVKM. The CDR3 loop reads CASSFRTAGVGNTIYF. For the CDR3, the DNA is TGTGCCAGCAGTTTCCGGACCGCGGGGGTTGGAAACACCATATATTTT.

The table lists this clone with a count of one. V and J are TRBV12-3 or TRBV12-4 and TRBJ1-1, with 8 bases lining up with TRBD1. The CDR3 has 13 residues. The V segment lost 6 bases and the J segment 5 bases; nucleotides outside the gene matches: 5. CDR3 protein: CASRPTGGTEAFF. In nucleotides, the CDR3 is TGTGCCAGCAGACCAACAGGGGGTACTGAAGCTTTCTTT.

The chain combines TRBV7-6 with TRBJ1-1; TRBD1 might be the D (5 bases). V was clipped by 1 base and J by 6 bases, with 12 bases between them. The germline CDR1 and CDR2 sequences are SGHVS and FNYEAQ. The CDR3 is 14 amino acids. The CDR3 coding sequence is TGTGCCAGCAGCTTAGTATCGGGGGGTCCTGAAGCTTTCTTT. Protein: CASSLVSGGPEAFF.

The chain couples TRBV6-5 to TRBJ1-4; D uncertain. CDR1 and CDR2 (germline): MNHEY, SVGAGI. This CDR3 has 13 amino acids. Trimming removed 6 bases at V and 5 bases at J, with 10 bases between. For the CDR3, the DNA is TGTGCCAGCAGCGAGGGAGGAAATGAAAAACTGTTTTTT. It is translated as CASSEGGNEKLFF.

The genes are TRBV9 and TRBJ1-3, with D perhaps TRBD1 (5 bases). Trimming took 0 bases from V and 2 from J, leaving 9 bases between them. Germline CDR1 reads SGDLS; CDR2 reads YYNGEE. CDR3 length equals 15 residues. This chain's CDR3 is CASSVGSGTGNTIYF. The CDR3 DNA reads TGTGCCAGCAGCGTAGGGTCAGGGACTGGAAACACCATATATTTT.

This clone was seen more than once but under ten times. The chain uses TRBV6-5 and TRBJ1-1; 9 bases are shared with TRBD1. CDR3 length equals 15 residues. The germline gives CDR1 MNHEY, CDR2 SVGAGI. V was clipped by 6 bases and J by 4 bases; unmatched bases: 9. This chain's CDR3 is CASSAPTGGGTEAFF. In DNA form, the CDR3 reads TGTGCCAGCAGCGCACCGACAGGGGGTGGCACTGAAGCTTTCTTT.

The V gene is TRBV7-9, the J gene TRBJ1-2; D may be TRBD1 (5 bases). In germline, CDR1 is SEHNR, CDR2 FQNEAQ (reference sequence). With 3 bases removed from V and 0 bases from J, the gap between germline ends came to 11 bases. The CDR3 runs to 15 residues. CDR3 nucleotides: TGTGCCAGCAGCTTTTCAGGGAGGGCTAACTATGGCTACACCTTC. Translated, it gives CASSFSGRANYGYTF.

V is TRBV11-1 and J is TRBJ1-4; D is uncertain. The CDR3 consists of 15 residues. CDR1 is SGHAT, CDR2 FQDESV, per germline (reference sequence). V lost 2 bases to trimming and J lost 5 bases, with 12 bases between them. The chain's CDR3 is CASSLTGNSNEKLFF. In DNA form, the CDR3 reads TGTGCCAGCAGCTTAACGGGGAACTCGAATGAAAAACTGTTTTTT.

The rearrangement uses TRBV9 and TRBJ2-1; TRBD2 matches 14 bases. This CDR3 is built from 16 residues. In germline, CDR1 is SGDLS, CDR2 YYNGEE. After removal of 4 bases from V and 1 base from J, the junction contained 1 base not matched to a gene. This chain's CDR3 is CASSWTSGGSYNEQFF. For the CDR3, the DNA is TGTGCCAGCAGCTGGACTAGCGGGGGGTCCTACAATGAGCAGTTCTTC.

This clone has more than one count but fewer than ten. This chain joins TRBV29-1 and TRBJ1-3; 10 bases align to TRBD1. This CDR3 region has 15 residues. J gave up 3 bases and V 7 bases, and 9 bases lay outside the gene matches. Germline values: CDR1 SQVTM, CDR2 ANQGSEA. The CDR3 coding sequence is TGCAGCGGGGCCGGGACAGGGGAAATTGGAAACACCATATATTTT. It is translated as CSGAGTGEIGNTIYF.

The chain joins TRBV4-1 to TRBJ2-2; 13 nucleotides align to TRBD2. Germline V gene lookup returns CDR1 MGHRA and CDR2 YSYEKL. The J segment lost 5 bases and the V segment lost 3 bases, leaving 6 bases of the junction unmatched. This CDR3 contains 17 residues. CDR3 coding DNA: TGCGCCAGCAGCCACCGGACTAGCGGGGGTAGTACCGGGGAGCTGTTTTTT. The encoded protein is CASSHRTSGGSTGELFF.

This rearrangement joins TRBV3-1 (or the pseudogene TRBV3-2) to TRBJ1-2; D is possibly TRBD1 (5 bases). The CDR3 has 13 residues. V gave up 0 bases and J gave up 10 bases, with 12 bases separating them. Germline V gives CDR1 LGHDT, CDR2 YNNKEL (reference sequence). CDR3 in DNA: TGTGCCAGCAGCCAAGAGGGACGGGGGGTCTACACCTTC. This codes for CASSQEGRGVYTF.

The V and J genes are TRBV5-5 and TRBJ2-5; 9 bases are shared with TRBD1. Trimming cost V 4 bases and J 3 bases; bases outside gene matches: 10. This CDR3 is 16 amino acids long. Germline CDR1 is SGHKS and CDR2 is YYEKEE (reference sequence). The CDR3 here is CASSLGTGPRKETQYF. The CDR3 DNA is TGTGCCAGCAGCCTGGGGACAGGGCCCCGCAAAGAGACCCAGTACTTC.

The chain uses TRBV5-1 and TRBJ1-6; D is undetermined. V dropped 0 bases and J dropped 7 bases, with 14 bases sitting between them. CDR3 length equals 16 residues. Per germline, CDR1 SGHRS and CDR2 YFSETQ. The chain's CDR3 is CASSLASGSGNSPLHF. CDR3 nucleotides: TGCGCCAGCAGCTTGGCTTCGGGCTCGGGGAATTCACCCCTCCACTTT.